Shown below are 25 T cell receptor beta chains from a single sample sequenced in a study of blood T cell repertoires in COVID-19. Clones were sequenced by immunoSEQ multiplex PCR, and TCRdb holds only the in-frame ones, with some missing. The sample has some 150,000 clones, approximately 85% seen once. Sequencing was carried out using peripheral blood. The receptors were gathered from a woman in her fifties or sixties with COVID-19, enrolled during active disease.

As DNA, the CDR3 is TGTGCCAGCTCAGCAGATCTTGTGATTCAAGAGACCCAGTACTTC. Residues: CASSADLVIQETQYF. This chain joins TRBV18 and TRBJ2-5; no clear D. This CDR3 is 15 amino acids long. V was pared by 5 bases and J by 2 bases, with 15 bases between. Germline V gene data show CDR1 as KGHSH and CDR2 as LQKENI.

V is TRBV18 and J is TRBJ2-7; D is unclear. The length of the CDR3 is 11 residues. Trimming took off 8 bases at V and 0 bases at J, with 5 bases between the two ends. Germline-derived CDR1 and CDR2 are KGHSH and LQKENI. The CDR3 here is CASVSSYEQYF. DNA for the CDR3: TGTGCCAGCGTCTCCTCCTACGAGCAGTACTTC.

The rearrangement uses TRBV27 and TRBJ2-4; 16 nucleotides match TRBD2. CDR3 length: 19 residues. Germline V lookup: CDR1 MNHEY, CDR2 SMNVEV (reference sequence). Trimming cost V 4 bases and J 2 bases; bases outside gene matches: 8. The CDR3 region is CASSSYGTSGGATKNIQYF. As DNA, the CDR3 is TGTGCCAGCAGTTCCTACGGGACTAGCGGGGGGGCGACCAAAAACATTCAGTACTTC.

The chain uses TRBV28 and TRBJ1-2; the D is unclear. Deletions cut 7 bases from V and 2 bases from J, with 14 bases between. Germline V gene data show CDR1 as MDHEN and CDR2 as SYDVKM. The CDR3 spans 14 residues. The CDR3 spells CASNQSGRNYGYTF. CDR3 in DNA: TGTGCCAGCAACCAATCGGGAAGAAACTATGGCTACACCTTC.

This clone was picked up one time. V usage is TRBV4-1 and J usage is TRBJ1-6; the D gene is possibly TRBD1 (6 bases). Germline loops: CDR1 MGHRA, CDR2 YSYEKL. CDR3 length equals 16 residues. Trimming took 5 bases from V and 7 from J, leaving 18 bases between them. DNA for the CDR3: TGCGCCAGCAGCTCGAGTTGGGGCCAGGGGAATTCACCCCTCCACTTT. It specifies CASSSSWGQGNSPLHF.

The count of this clone is one. The rearrangement links TRBV6-4 to TRBJ2-5; 9 bases match TRBD2. CDR1 and CDR2 from the germline V gene are MRHNA and SNTAGT. The V segment lost 4 bases and the J segment 3 bases; nucleotides outside the gene matches: 6. This CDR3 comprises 15 residues. CDR3 nucleotide sequence: TGTGCCAGCAGTGTCAGCGGGGGGTCGAAAGAGACCCAGTACTTC. Its translation is CASSVSGGSKETQYF.

This chain joins TRBV2 and TRBJ2-5, with a tentative D call TRBD2 (6 bases). The germline gives CDR1 SNHLY, CDR2 FYNNEI. The CDR3 runs to 15 residues. V was pared by 6 bases and J by 5 bases, with 19 bases between. The CDR3 DNA reads TGTGCCAGCAGGGATTCGCCCGGGGGTGACGAGACCCAGTACTTC. This encodes CASRDSPGGDETQYF.

V is TRBV3-1 (or the pseudogene TRBV3-2) and J is TRBJ2-4; maybe TRBD1 (5 bases). CDR3 size: 15 residues. V was cut by 6 bases and J by 0 bases, with 12 bases left in between. The germline CDR1 and CDR2 sequences are LGHDT and YNNKEL (reference sequence). In nucleotides, the CDR3 is TGTGCCAGCAGTCATAACAGGCTAGCCAAAAACATTCAGTACTTC. Its protein product is CASSHNRLAKNIQYF.

This chain links TRBV30 with TRBJ1-6, with D possibly TRBD1 on 6 matching bases. Trimming cost V 4 bases and J 8 bases, with 12 bases left between them. CDR1 GTSNPN and CDR2 SVGIG come from the germline V gene (reference sequence). The CDR3 extends over 13 amino acids. The CDR3 spells CAWMGQGDSPLHF. The CDR3 nucleotides are TGTGCCTGGATGGGACAAGGGGATTCACCCCTCCACTTT. The entire variable domain, with the rest obtained from reference TRBV30 and TRBJ1-6, is as follows: SQTIHQWPATLVQPVGSPLSLECTVEGTSNPNLYWYRQAAGRGLQLLFYSVGIGQISSEVPQNLSASRPQDRQFILSSKKLLLSDSGFYLCAWMGQGDSPLHFGNGTRLTVT.

This clone was picked up a small number of times. The chain is built from TRBV5-5 and TRBJ2-7, with a possible D match to TRBD2 (5 bases). Germline V gene lookup returns CDR1 SGHKS and CDR2 YYEKEE (reference sequence). The CDR3 is made up of 14 amino acids. V was cut by 0 bases and J by 1 base, with 8 bases left in between. CDR3 loop: CASSLGTVSYEQYF. The CDR3 bases are TGTGCCAGCAGCTTGGGGACTGTATCCTACGAGCAGTACTTC.

This clone appeared once. V and J are TRBV4-3 and TRBJ2-4; 10 bases line up with TRBD1. Germline loops: CDR1 LGHNA, CDR2 YSLEER. The J segment lost 7 bases and the V segment lost 0 bases, leaving 9 bases of the junction unmatched. This CDR3 has 17 residues. The CDR3 spells CASSQDHDGQGVNIQYF. CDR3 bases: TGCGCCAGCAGCCAAGATCATGATGGACAGGGGGTCAACATTCAGTACTTC.

The J gene is TRBJ1-4, the V gene TRBV5-1, with D tentatively TRBD1 (6 bases). The V gene's germline CDR1 is SGHRS and CDR2 YFSETQ. There are 15 residues in the CDR3. V was trimmed by 0 bases and J by 7 bases, leaving 13 bases between them. The CDR3: CASSLGVRGPEKLFF. CDR3 in DNA: TGCGCCAGCAGCTTGGGCGTCAGGGGACCTGAAAAACTGTTTTTT.

The V gene is TRBV23-1, the J gene TRBJ1-2; 12 positions match TRBD1. TRBV23-1 is given ORF status, its function remaining uncertain. Trimming took 8 bases from V and 4 from J; bases not matched to a gene: 8. The CDR3 contains 15 residues. The CDR3, as DNA: TGCGCCAGCTCTCCGGGACAGGGGGCTCTCTATGGCTACACCTTC. Translated, it gives CASSPGQGALYGYTF.

The chain couples TRBV11-2 to TRBJ2-2; D possibly corresponds to TRBD2 (6 bases). Germline V CDR1 and CDR2: SGHAT, FQNNGV. V was trimmed by 4 bases and J by 3 bases, leaving 12 bases between them. The CDR3 is 15 amino acids. In DNA form, the CDR3 reads TGTGCCAGCAGCTCTCAACTAGCAGACACCGGGGAGCTGTTTTTT. Amino acids: CASSSQLADTGELFF. Using reference TRBV11-2 and TRBJ2-2 for the parts outside the CDR3, the full variable domain is EAGVAQSPRYKIIEKRQSVAFWCNPISGHATLYWYQQILGQGPKLLIQFQNNGVVDDSQLPKDRFSAERLKGVDSTLKIQPAKLEDSAVYLCASSSQLADTGELFFGEGSRLTVL.

This clone was seen only a few times. This sequence joins TRBV5-1 and TRBJ2-2, with 8 bases fitting TRBD1. V lost 4 bases to trimming and J lost 3 bases; unmatched junction nucleotides: 2. Germline V CDR1 and CDR2: SGHRS, YFSETQ. CDR3 length: 14 residues. The CDR3 region is CASSPTGDTGELFF. Here the CDR3 DNA reads TGCGCCAGCAGCCCGACAGGGGACACCGGGGAGCTGTTTTTT.

The chain has TRBV4-1 and TRBJ1-2; a weak D match, TRBD1 (5 bases). This CDR3 is built from 15 residues. Germline values: CDR1 MGHRA, CDR2 YSYEKL. Trimming pared 0 bases from V and 9 bases from J, leaving 17 bases between. As DNA, the CDR3 is TGCGCCAGCAGCCAAGAAGTCAGGGTTTCATGGAGCTACACCTTC. Encoded protein: CASSQEVRVSWSYTF.

V and J are TRBV12-3 or TRBV12-4 and TRBJ1-2; D is undetermined. CDR3 size: 13 residues. V was cut by 5 bases and J by 3 bases, with 10 bases left in between. CDR3 region: CASSKDSYYGYTF. CDR3 sequence (DNA): TGTGCCAGCAGTAAAGACTCCTACTATGGCTACACCTTC.

The V gene is TRBV29-1, the J gene TRBJ1-1, with a weak D call TRBD1 (6 bases). Germline V gene data show CDR1 as SQVTM and CDR2 as ANQGSEA. The CDR3 has 13 residues. V lost 4 bases and J 1 base, leaving 10 bases between the germline ends. The CDR3 here is CSVGDIGNTEAFF. Written as DNA, the CDR3 is TGCAGCGTTGGGGACATAGGGAACACTGAAGCTTTCTTT.

The V call is TRBV10-1, the J call TRBJ2-3; TRBD2 agrees at 14 bases. The CDR3 sequence is 19 residues long. Germline CDR1 is WNHNN and CDR2 is SYGVQD (reference sequence). V lost 6 bases and J lost 2; bases outside the gene matches: 13. CDR3 DNA sequence: TGCGCCAGCAGCCGTATACTGGGGACTAGCGGGGGAAACACAGATACGCAGTATTTT. This translates into CASSRILGTSGGNTDTQYF.

This chain joins TRBV5-1 and TRBJ1-1; D is unresolved. Per germline, CDR1 SGHRS and CDR2 YFSETQ. The CDR3 consists of 14 residues. V was pared by 0 bases and J by 6 bases, with 12 bases between. The CDR3 protein is CASSLGGGGSEAFF. In nucleotides, the CDR3 is TGCGCCAGCAGCTTGGGTGGAGGAGGATCTGAAGCTTTCTTT.

The chain combines TRBV11-2 with TRBJ2-1; D not resolved. The CDR3 runs 12 residues. Trimming pared 2 bases from V and 6 bases from J, leaving 5 bases between. Germline-derived CDR1 and CDR2 are SGHAT and FQNNGV. The CDR3 is CASSLSRNEQFF. In nucleotides, the CDR3 is TGTGCCAGCAGCTTATCGCGCAATGAGCAGTTCTTC.

This rearrangement joins TRBV19 to TRBJ1-3; D is possibly TRBD1 (5 bases). The V and J ends lost 6 bases and 8 bases respectively, with 20 bases between them. This CDR3 is 15 amino acids long. Germline lookup yields CDR1 LNHDA and CDR2 SQIVND (reference sequence). The CDR3 protein is CASRRTAQGGDTIYF. CDR3 nucleotides: TGTGCCAGTAGACGTACGGCGCAGGGTGGGGACACCATATATTTT. The entire variable domain, with the rest obtained from reference TRBV19 and TRBJ1-3, is as follows: DGGITQSPKYLFRKEGQNVTLSCEQNLNHDAMYWYRQDPGQGLRLIYYSQIVNDFQKGDIAEGYSVSREKKESFPLTVTSAQKNPTAFYLCASRRTAQGGDTIYFGEGSWLTVV.

This clone was seen once. The chain couples TRBV13 to TRBJ2-5, with D perhaps matching TRBD2 (5 bases). Per germline, CDR1 PRHDT and CDR2 FYEKMQ (reference sequence). V was shortened by 5 bases and J by 5 bases, with 15 bases between the two germline ends. This CDR3 region has 14 residues. The CDR3 DNA reads as TGTGCCAGCAGCCCTCCCGGAGGTATCGAGACCCAGTACTTC. Its translation: CASSPPGGIETQYF. The whole variable domain, remainder taken from reference TRBV13 and TRBJ2-5, is AAGVIQSPRHLIKEKRETATLKCYPIPRHDTVYWYQQGPGQDPQFLISFYEKMQSDKGSIPDRFSAQQFSDYHSELNMSSLELGDSALYFCASSPPGGIETQYFGPGTRLLVL.

CDR3 residues: CASSQEQGGGTQYF. CDR3 coding DNA: TGTGCCAGCAGCCAAGAGCAGGGGGGCGGGACCCAGTACTTC. The chain recombines TRBV4-2 with TRBJ2-5, with D possibly matching TRBD1 (7 bases). This CDR3 has 14 amino acids. The germline gives CDR1 LGHNA, CDR2 YNFKEQ. V lost 0 bases and J 7 bases, leaving 12 bases between the germline ends.

This clone has more than one count but fewer than ten. This rearrangement joins TRBV4-2 to TRBJ2-1, with 15 bases aligning to TRBD2. V was pared by 0 bases and J by 4 bases, with 4 bases of the junction left unmatched. In germline, CDR1 is LGHNA, CDR2 YNFKEQ. This CDR3 spans 18 amino acids. CDR3 in DNA: TGTGCCAGCAGCCAAGATCGGACTAGCGGGGGGGTATACAATGAGCAGTTCTTC. It encodes CASSQDRTSGGVYNEQFF.